This TCR beta chain originates from a study of T cell responses to AZD1222 COVID-19 vaccine. Whole-study findings and limits: Only after the peak T cell response were repertoires sampled.

The V gene end was trimmed by 4 bases and the J gene end by 8 bases; junction bases not matched to a gene: 9. Germline V gene lookup returns CDR1 MNHNY and CDR2 SVGAGI (reference sequence). The CDR3 length is 14 residues. For this clone: Its specificity is not known.

Sequenced by immunoSEQ multiplex PCR; TCRdb stores in-frame clones only, minus some. Here the sample spans 30,000 to 35,000 clones, around 82% being singletons. V usage is TRBV6-6 and J usage is TRBJ1-2, with TRBD1 identical over 8 bases. The sequence was collected from an adult who received the AZD1222 COVID-19 vaccine. Sequenced here: peripheral blood, sampled 28 days after the second AZD1222 dose. CDR3 loop: CASSLRQGSWGYTF. DNA for the CDR3: TGTGCCAGCAGTTTAAGACAGGGGTCTTGGGGCTACACCTTC.